Each of the 7 T cell receptor beta chains below was sequenced from the same sample in a study of cytotoxic CD8 clonotypes in ibrutinib-treated CLL. Sequencing used immunoSEQ multiplex PCR; TCRdb keeps in-frame clones, though not all of them. The profile covers 90,000 to 150,000 clones, with 58% appearing a single time and about 40% taken by the ten largest. Sequences were derived from PBMCs, sampled after 24 months of ibrutinib treatment. All receptors come from a human donor with chronic lymphocytic leukemia.

This clone has a count of ten or more. V and J are TRBV18 and TRBJ1-6; D unresolved. The CDR3 spans 13 residues. V gave up 3 bases and J gave up 5 bases, with 5 bases separating them. CDR1 and CDR2 (germline): KGHSH, LQKENI. The CDR3 sequence: CASSPMDNSPLHF. CDR3 DNA: TGTGCCAGCTCACCGATGGATAATTCACCCCTCCACTTT.

The rearrangement joins TRBV7-6 to TRBJ2-1; TRBD2 aligns across 9 bases. J lost 6 bases, V lost 2 bases, and 8 bases had no gene match. The CDR3 covers 16 residues. Germline V lookup: CDR1 SGHVS, CDR2 FNYEAQ. CDR3 sequence (DNA): TGTGCCAGCAGCTTAAGAGAGCGACTAGCGGCCAATGAGCAGTTCTTC. This encodes CASSLRERLAANEQFF.

This clone has at least ten counts. V usage is TRBV7-2 and J usage is TRBJ2-7, with D hard to call. Trimming left V 1 base short and J 2 bases short, with 6 bases between. The CDR3 has 13 residues. Germline-derived CDR1 and CDR2 are SGHTA and FQGNSA. The CDR3 reads CASSLEAAYEQYF. CDR3 coding DNA: TGTGCCAGCAGCTTAGAGGCTGCCTACGAGCAGTACTTC.

The chain couples TRBV7-2 to TRBJ1-5; 11 bases are a match to TRBD1. V lost 5 bases to trimming and J lost 6 bases; unmatched junction nucleotides: 3. Germline CDR1 reads SGHTA; CDR2 reads FQGNSA. This CDR3 is built from 14 residues. CDR3: CASSQDRGRQPQHF. The CDR3 nucleotides are TGTGCCAGCAGCCAGGACAGGGGGCGTCAGCCCCAGCATTTT.

The genes are TRBV30 and TRBJ2-7; TRBD1 is a possible D gene (6 bases). Trimming pared 7 bases from V and 9 bases from J, leaving 22 bases between. Germline CDR1 and CDR2: GTSNPN and SVGIG (reference sequence). The CDR3 totals 13 residues. CDR3 residues: CASRPTGSRGQYF. In DNA, the CDR3 is TGTGCCTCTCGGCCAACAGGGTCCAGAGGGCAGTACTTC. Using reference TRBV30 and TRBJ2-7 for the parts outside the CDR3, the full variable domain is SQTIHQWPATLVQPVGSPLSLECTVEGTSNPNLYWYRQAAGRGLQLLFYSVGIGQISSEVPQNLSASRPQDRQFILSSKKLLLSDSGFYLCASRPTGSRGQYFGPGTRLTVT.

V is TRBV4-1 and J is TRBJ1-5; D not resolved. V dropped 1 base and J dropped 6 bases, with 16 bases sitting between them. Germline loops: CDR1 MGHRA, CDR2 YSYEKL. The CDR3 sequence is 16 residues long. CDR3 DNA sequence: TGCGCCAGCAGCCAAGGTATAGGACTCCGGGGTCAGCCCCAGCATTTT. Its protein is CASSQGIGLRGQPQHF.

The chain combines TRBV30 with TRBJ2-3, with 10 nucleotides matching TRBD2. Losses at the gene ends were 0 bases for V and 9 bases for J; bases not matched to a gene: 9. The V gene's germline CDR1 is GTSNPN and CDR2 SVGIG (reference sequence). The CDR3 contains 15 residues. CDR3 sequence: CAWSVLASGGSTQYF. The CDR3, as DNA: TGTGCCTGGAGTGTACTTGCTAGCGGGGGCTCGACGCAGTATTTT.